What follows is one T cell receptor beta chain and its context. Its recognized antigen is unknown. Qualities for individual bases were not recorded, and no much larger clone is one base off. The sample belongs to a study of OX40 agonist ivuxolimab in advanced cancers. Regarding the complete study: The costimulatory receptor OX40 (CD134) was targeted by ivuxolimab, a fully human IgG2 agonistic monoclonal antibody. Intravenous ivuxolimab was administered to patients every 2 weeks at six dose levels: 0.01, 0.1, 0.3, 1.5, 3 and 10 mg/kg. Of the approximately 54 patients in dose escalation, 19 had hepatocellular carcinoma, some 15 had melanoma, 9 had renal cell carcinoma and 9 had head and neck cancer. In the dose-escalation cohort, 70% to 90% of patients were male, and the mean age was roughly 60 years with a range of roughly 20 to 85. Prior anti-PD-1, anti-PD-L1 or anti-CTLA-4 therapy was permitted, and 35% to 40% of dose-escalation patients had received checkpoint inhibitors. Partial responses occurred in three dose-escalation patients, of whom one had hepatocellular carcinoma and two had cutaneous melanoma. Peripheral TCRbeta sequencing aimed to test whether ivuxolimab altered TCR sequence diversity and caused clonal T-cell expansion. The paper describes the monotherapy dose-escalation part (N ≈ 49 patients) of the phase I trial of ivuxolimab.

Patients with autoimmune disease history or receiving systemic immunosuppression were excluded from the trial. Peripheral blood for TCR sequencing was collected from all dose cohorts at baseline, on cycle 4 day 1, and on cycle 7 day 1. The samples were drawn from a first-in-human, open-label, multicenter phase I dose-escalation trial of ivuxolimab. The trial enrolled adults with locally advanced or metastatic head and neck squamous cell, hepatocellular, melanoma or renal cell carcinoma. CD4+ and CD8+ T cells were sorted separately from peripheral blood before TCR sequencing. From a lookup of the germline V gene, CDR1 and CDR2 are SQVTM and ANQGSEA. The CDR3 runs 13 residues from the cysteine to the phenylalanine. This entry keeps only the CDR3 DNA: 39 bases, framed from base 1. V loses 4 bases, J loses 2 bases, and the germline ends lie 11 bases apart. The full study reports these points: Low levels of normalized T-cell clonal expansion were also shown by some nonresponding patients. After ivuxolimab, more expanded clones were found on average in CD8+ T cells than in CD4+ T cells. At doses of 0.1 to 3.0 mg/kg, clonal expansion of both CD4+ and CD8+ T cells in blood was seen between baseline and week 6. The antigen specificity of the peripheral T cells that underwent clonal expansion was not determined. In partial responders in the 0.1-3.0 mg/kg groups, normalized peripheral clonal expansion was found to be among the lowest, especially among CD8+ T cells.

Genomic DNA was extracted from sorted cells for sequencing of the TCRbeta CDR3 region. The immunoSEQ Assay was used for sequencing of TCRbeta CDR3 regions. What TCRdb holds here is the immuneACCESS table cut down to in-frame rearrangements. Part of the clones is not present; checked against another copy, under half of the missing clones reflect an unresolved V gene, and the others are unexplained. This sample comprises about 100,000 clones, approximately 90% of them detected only once. Around 0.16% of the sample comes from the top ten. The V and J genes are TRBV29-1 and TRBJ1-1; a weak D assignment points to TRBD1 (6 bases agree). Sequencing used CD4+ or CD8+ T cells sorted from blood, obtained in a trial of the OX40 agonist ivuxolimab. This TCR was sampled from an adult with an advanced solid tumor such as melanoma, head and neck, liver or kidney cancer. The DNA is TGCAGCGTTGTTGGACAGCCTAACACTGAAGCTTTCTTT. This codes for CSVVGQPNTEAFF.